The 11 T cell receptor beta chains reported below all come from one sample, sequenced in a study of T-cell reconstitution after alpha-beta-depleted transplantation in children. TCRbeta library construction was performed incorporating unique molecular identifiers. A single record per CDR3 protein comes from TCRdb applying MiXCR to the PCR reads. The table records about 900,000 distinct CDR3 sequences, roughly 29% of them present only once. Sequences were derived from PBMCs, mostly from graft donor cells, sampled 360 days after TCRalphabeta/CD19-depleted stem cell transplant. The receptors here all came from a boy under three years old who had a stem cell transplant for SCID, so the T cells may come from the graft donor.

This clonotype came up once. The chain carries TRBV19 and TRBJ2-1; D might be TRBD2 (6 bases). CDR1 and CDR2 from the germline V gene are LNHDA and SQIVND (reference sequence). This CDR3 spans 15 amino acids. Trimming took 3 bases from V and 0 from J, leaving 9 bases between them. The CDR3 DNA is TGTGCCAGTAGTATGTTCGGGGGCTCCTACAATGAGCAGTTCTTC. Its protein product is CASSMFGGSYNEQFF.

This clonotype has just a few counts. The rearrangement joins TRBV25-1 to TRBJ2-5; 9 positions match TRBD1. Germline lookup yields CDR1 MGHDK and CDR2 SYGVNS. The J segment lost 4 bases and the V segment lost 6 bases, leaving 6 bases of the junction unmatched. CDR3 length: 14 amino acids. The CDR3 loop is CASSGQGTTETQYF. CDR3 nucleotide sequence: TGTGCCAGCAGCGGACAGGGGACAACAGAGACCCAGTACTTC.

This clonotype has only one observation. The chain combines TRBV6-5 with TRBJ2-2, with 11 bases identical to TRBD1. The trim removed 0 bases at V and 5 bases at J, leaving 5 bases unmatched. Germline lookup yields CDR1 MNHEY and CDR2 SVGAGI. The CDR3 is 17 residues long. This chain's CDR3 is CASSYSRTGGKTGELFF. The CDR3 bases are TGTGCCAGCAGTTACTCCCGGACAGGGGGCAAAACCGGGGAGCTGTTTTTT.

The chain combines TRBV12-3 or TRBV12-4 with TRBJ2-3, with 9 bases lining up with TRBD1. The CDR3 consists of 15 residues. Unmatched junction bases numbered 9, after V lost 6 bases and J lost 5 bases. Written as DNA, the CDR3 is TGTGCCAGCAGGGGGGGACAGGGCCGTGGAGATACGCAGTATTTT. Translating gives CASRGGQGRGDTQYF.

The V and J genes are TRBV2 and TRBJ2-7; possibly TRBD1 or TRBD2 for D (6 bases each). The V gene's germline CDR1 is SNHLY and CDR2 FYNNEI. The CDR3 covers 17 residues. Trimming removed 7 bases from V and 3 bases from J, with 25 bases in between. The CDR3 here is CASTPEGPVGGYYEQYF. Here the CDR3 DNA reads TGTGCCAGCACCCCTGAGGGACCAGTCGGGGGCTACTACGAGCAGTACTTC. The whole variable domain, filled in from reference TRBV2 and TRBJ2-7, reads EPEVTQTPSHQVTQMGQEVILRCVPISNHLYFYWYRQILGQKVEFLVSFYNNEISEKSEIFDDQFSVERPDGSNFTLKIRSTKLEDSAMYFCASTPEGPVGGYYEQYFGPGTRLTVT.

This clonotype has ten or more counts. This chain links TRBV2 with TRBJ1-1; tentative D call: TRBD1 (5 bases). This CDR3 has 14 residues. Germline lookup yields CDR1 SNHLY and CDR2 FYNNEI. V was pared by 4 bases and J by 1 base, with 10 bases between. This CDR3 reads CASSATGANTEAFF. CDR3 coding DNA: TGTGCCAGCAGTGCAACAGGAGCGAACACTGAAGCTTTCTTT.

This chain links TRBV12-3 or TRBV12-4 with TRBJ2-7; tentative D call: TRBD2 (5 bases). V gave up 7 bases and J gave up 7 bases, with 17 bases separating them. The CDR3 length is 13 residues. CDR3 in DNA: TGTGCCAGCACCACATCTCTATCGGGGGAGCAGTACTTC. It encodes CASTTSLSGEQYF.

This chain uses TRBV12-3 or TRBV12-4 with TRBJ1-5; D might be TRBD1 (5 bases). The CDR3 runs 15 residues. The germline V and J ends were trimmed by 2 bases and 4 bases, with 12 bases remaining between them. CDR3 amino acids: CASSLRGGENQPQHF. In nucleotides, the CDR3 is TGTGCCAGCAGTTTACGGGGGGGGGAAAATCAGCCCCAGCATTTT.

This chain links TRBV5-1 with TRBJ2-1, with D hard to call. The V gene's germline CDR1 is SGHRS and CDR2 YFSETQ. The CDR3 consists of 13 residues. The germline V and J ends were trimmed by 0 bases and 6 bases, with 7 bases remaining between them. CDR3 residues: CASSLVVSNEQFF. Here the CDR3 DNA reads TGCGCCAGCAGCTTGGTGGTGTCCAATGAGCAGTTCTTC.

Only a few counts were recorded for this clonotype. J is TRBJ2-2 and V is TRBV24-1; weak D call: TRBD1 (6 bases). This CDR3 is 15 amino acids long. Germline V CDR1 and CDR2: KGHDR, SFDVKD. V gave up 3 bases and J gave up 4 bases, with 11 bases separating them. In DNA form, the CDR3 reads TGTGCCACCAGTGATCCCCGGACAGCCACCGGGGAGCTGTTTTTT. Its protein product is CATSDPRTATGELFF.

This clonotype was picked up a small number of times. The chain couples TRBV5-4 to TRBJ2-1, with 7 positions matching TRBD2. CDR3 length: 14 amino acids. Germline V lookup: CDR1 SGHNT, CDR2 YYREEE (reference sequence). Germline trimming cut 3 bases from V and 4 bases from J; bases unmatched to any gene: 4. The CDR3 region is CASSWLAGYNEQFF. The CDR3 region has the DNA TGTGCCAGCAGCTGGTTAGCGGGTTACAATGAGCAGTTCTTC.